The rows below give T cell receptor beta chains drawn from one sample of a study of control samples from healthy donors and cancer patients. Generated by immunoSEQ multiplex PCR, the TCRdb table keeps only in-frame clones and is missing some. The profile shows over 150,000 clones, approximately 94% of them singletons. Sequenced sample: blood. Every receptor here comes from a man aged 35 to 55 in good health. The CDR3 runs from the conserved cysteine through the conserved F or W. Where a row states a size, it is once, few, many or the class of an expanded clone; other rows omit it.

>.|TRBJ2-7|TRBV3-1/TRBV3-2
CASSQRSQAVYF
>.|TRBJ1-2|TRBV19
CASSISDSYYGYTF
>.|TRBJ1-1|TRBV7-2
CASSAAGGMTEAFF
>.|TRBJ1-6|TRBV4-2
CASSQVARSSYNSPLHF
>.|TRBJ2-7|TRBV18
CASSGGAGSYEQYF
>.|TRBJ1-5|TRBV19
CASSLPRQGGQPQHF
>once|TRBJ2-3|TRBV7-7
CASSLVGGSTDTQYF
>.|TRBJ2-1|TRBV19
CASSRTGYNEQFF
>.|TRBJ2-1|TRBV2
CASSPTSGSSYNEQFF
>.|TRBJ1-5|TRBV29-1
CSFRENSNQPQHF
>.|TRBJ1-5|TRBV6-5
CASSKDRFLNQPQHF
>.|TRBJ1-1|TRBV6-6
CASESTGTNTEAFF
>.|TRBJ1-1|TRBV4-3
CASSQAPGDRATEAFF
>.|TRBJ1-3|TRBV5-1
CASSLDGRSGNTIYF
>.|TRBJ1-2|TRBV3-1/TRBV3-2
CASSQGRQIFYGYTF
>.|TRBJ2-2|TRBV6-5
CASSYDRGTGELFF
>.|TRBJ2-5|TRBV5-4
CASSSQGTIRTQYF
>.|TRBJ2-2|TRBV7-2
CASSPALGGNTGELFF
>once|TRBJ1-4|TRBV6-5
CASRSAGQGNEKLFF
>.|TRBJ1-6|TRBV3-1/TRBV3-2
CASSQGYSPLHF
>.|TRBJ2-2|TRBV4-1
CASSQFGTGITGELFF
>.|TRBJ2-5|TRBV3-1/TRBV3-2
CASSQDLSMTETQYF
>.|TRBJ1-2|TRBV2
CASRRDRAPDYGYTF
>.|TRBJ1-5|TRBV11-3
CASSLGRGRGVPSNQPQHF
>.|TRBJ2-3|TRBV9
CASSVDVISDTQYF
>.|TRBJ2-7|TRBV6-2/TRBV6-3
CASSYQRGVSSSYEQYF
>once|TRBJ1-1|TRBV19
CASTEPRGQGNTEAFF
>.|TRBJ2-7|TRBV6-1
CASSVNRDSIPYEQYF
>.|TRBJ2-7|TRBV5-4
CASSLGGVRNHEQYF
>.|TRBJ1-5|TRBV2
CASSVGYNQPQHF
>.|TRBJ1-5|TRBV28
CASRWGGNQPQHF
>.|TRBJ1-6|TRBV7-9
CASRSDYNSPLHF
>.|TRBJ2-7|TRBV5-4
CASSRGQGGWQYF
>.|TRBJ1-1|TRBV10-3
CAISVGPNTEAFF
>.|TRBJ1-1|TRBV2
CASSGRENTEAFF
>.|TRBJ1-1|TRBV18
CASSPTQDAEAFF